The 20 T cell receptor beta chains below come from one sample, sequenced in a study of shared clonotypes between healthy human individuals. TCRdb's copy holds only in-frame clones and misses some; the assay was immunoSEQ multiplex PCR. Here the sample spans some 2.3 million clones, over 90% being singletons. Sequenced material: naive CD4+ T cells from PBMCs. This sample's subset: CD45RA+ positively selected. These receptor sequences come from a man aged 18-30 years in good health. Some clones in this sample may be carry-over from other donors' samples.

This clone turned up a few times. In the same sample, other DNA sequences code for this CDR3. The V gene is TRBV5-6, the J gene TRBJ1-1; D is uncertain. CDR1 is SGHDT and CDR2 is YYEEEE in the germline V gene. V lost 1 base and J lost 5, with 6 bases in between. CDR3 length: 12 residues. The CDR3 DNA sequence: TGTGCCAGCAGCTTGCTGGGTACTGAAGCTTTCTTT. Its translation: CASSLLGTEAFF.

To note about this clone: In the same sample, other DNA sequences code for this CDR3. This chain joins TRBV29-1 and TRBJ1-1, with D tentatively TRBD1 (6 bases). CDR1 is SQVTM, CDR2 ANQGSEA, per germline. Trimming cost V 5 bases and J 0 bases, with 13 bases left between them. The CDR3 has 14 residues. CDR3 nucleotides: TGCAGCGTTTCCCGGACAGTAATGAACACTGAAGCTTTCTTT. This encodes CSVSRTVMNTEAFF.

The V call is TRBV28, the J call TRBJ2-5; 8 positions match TRBD2. The CDR3 extends over 19 amino acids. The V and J ends lost 5 bases and 1 base, in that order; junction bases with no gene match: 18. CDR1 is MDHEN and CDR2 is SYDVKM in the germline V gene. The chain's CDR3 is CASSTNPLTSGLPQETQYF. The CDR3 bases are TGTGCCAGCAGTACCAACCCCCTCACTAGCGGTCTACCCCAAGAGACCCAGTACTTC.

The chain recombines TRBV6-1 with TRBJ2-7; no definite D call. This CDR3 has 14 amino acids. CDR1 MNHNS and CDR2 SASEGT come from the germline V gene. The V gene lost 1 base and the J gene lost 5 bases, with 12 bases spanning the gap. CDR3 sequence reads: CASSEVAYMDEQYF. CDR3 nucleotides: TGTGCCAGCAGTGAAGTTGCCTATATGGACGAGCAGTACTTC.

A few counts support this clone. The chain carries TRBV19 and TRBJ1-1; no firm D call. Germline V gives CDR1 LNHDA, CDR2 SQIVND (reference sequence). Trimming stripped 9 bases from V and 0 bases from J, with 14 bases between. The CDR3 is made up of 14 amino acids. This CDR3 is CASLRVGLNTEAFF. CDR3 in DNA: TGTGCCAGCCTTAGGGTAGGGTTGAACACTGAAGCTTTCTTT.

Only one count was recorded for this clone. The V call is TRBV14, the J call TRBJ2-7; no firm D call. Trimming shortened V by 1 base and J by 0 bases, and 7 bases separated the two germline ends. The length of the CDR3 is 14 residues. CDR1 is SGHDN and CDR2 is FVKESK in the germline V gene. This chain's CDR3 is CASSQALSSYEQYF. DNA of the CDR3: TGTGCCAGCAGCCAAGCGCTTAGCTCCTACGAGCAGTACTTC. The full variable domain, with the rest looked up from reference TRBV14 and TRBJ2-7, is EAGVTQFPSHSVIEKGQTVTLRCDPISGHDNLYWYRRVMGKEIKFLLHFVKESKQDESGMPNNRFLAERTGGTYSTLKVQPAELEDSGVYFCASSQALSSYEQYFGPGTRLTVT.

The chain employs TRBV25-1 and TRBJ1-2; D remains ambiguous. The germline V and J ends were trimmed by 1 base and 7 bases, with 10 bases remaining between them. Germline V gene data show CDR1 as MGHDK and CDR2 as SYGVNS. CDR3 size: 13 residues. Here the CDR3 reads CASSESGWGGYTF. The CDR3 DNA reads as TGTGCCAGCAGTGAATCCGGGTGGGGTGGCTACACCTTC.

This rearrangement joins TRBV27 to TRBJ2-1; TRBD2 aligns across 10 bases. This CDR3 is 15 amino acids long. Germline CDR1 reads MNHEY; CDR2 reads SMNVEV (reference sequence). V dropped 5 bases and J dropped 5; count of bases not matched to a gene: 6. The CDR3 spells CASSLGLASNNEQFF. The CDR3 DNA reads TGTGCCAGCAGTCTGGGACTAGCGTCCAACAATGAGCAGTTCTTC.

The gene calls are TRBV5-1 and TRBJ2-5; 7 bases map to TRBD1. The CDR3 length is 14 residues. Germline V gene sequence: CDR1 SGHRS, CDR2 YFSETQ. The J segment lost 2 bases and the V segment lost 6 bases, leaving 7 bases of the junction unmatched. CDR3 nucleotide sequence: TGCGCCAGCAACGGACAGGTGGGGCAAGAGACCCAGTACTTC. Amino acid sequence: CASNGQVGQETQYF.

This chain joins TRBV5-4 and TRBJ2-2, with 13 bases aligning to TRBD2. CDR1 is SGHNT and CDR2 is YYREEE in the germline V gene (reference sequence). J lost 4 bases, V lost 7 bases, and 7 bases had no gene match. The CDR3 is 16 residues long. For the CDR3, the DNA is TGTGCCAGCGGCCGGGGACTAGCGGGACCCACCGGGGAGCTGTTTTTT. Amino acid sequence: CASGRGLAGPTGELFF.

V and J are TRBV27 and TRBJ1-1, with 7 bases lining up with TRBD1. V shed 11 bases and J 1 base; nucleotides not matched to a gene: 10. CDR1 and CDR2 (germline): MNHEY, SMNVEV (reference sequence). The CDR3 totals 14 residues. DNA of the CDR3: TGTGCCGCCCTCAGAGGGGGCCCGAACACTGAAGCTTTCTTT. Translated: CAALRGGPNTEAFF.

V gene TRBV27 combines with J gene TRBJ2-7; weak D call: TRBD1 (6 bases). Trimming removed 5 bases at V and 4 bases at J, with 12 bases between. CDR3 size: 13 residues. Germline V gene data show CDR1 as MNHEY and CDR2 as SMNVEV (reference sequence). The CDR3 nucleotides are TGTGCCAGCAGTCGGAACAGGGAATACGAGCAGTACTTC. It translates to CASSRNREYEQYF.

The chain recombines TRBV5-1 with TRBJ2-1, with unresolved D. V shed 4 bases and J shed 0 bases, with 11 bases lying between them. CDR1 and CDR2 (germline): SGHRS, YFSETQ. The CDR3 covers 15 residues. CDR3 loop: CASSPDSRSYNEQFF. The CDR3 nucleotides are TGCGCCAGCAGCCCTGACTCACGCTCCTACAATGAGCAGTTCTTC.

The V and J genes are TRBV19 and TRBJ1-1; the match to TRBD1 covers 7 bases. Germline trimming cut 11 bases from V and 2 bases from J; bases unmatched to any gene: 17. Germline lookup yields CDR1 LNHDA and CDR2 SQIVND (reference sequence). The CDR3 sequence is 16 residues long. The CDR3 loop is CAVLGGLGKGNTEAFF. In DNA, the CDR3 is TGTGCCGTCTTAGGGGGCCTGGGAAAGGGTAACACTGAAGCTTTCTTT.

This chain connects TRBV21-1 to TRBJ2-7; the table calls TRBD1, which could not be checked here. TRBV21-1 is designated a pseudogene. The CDR3 runs to 17 residues. The CDR3 loop is CASSNRTRDRGTYEQYF. The CDR3 region has the DNA TGTGCCAGCAGCAATCGCACCCGGGACAGGGGCACCTACGAGCAGTACTTC.

A word on this clone: Different DNA sequences within this sample yield the same CDR3. This sequence joins TRBV18 and TRBJ2-5; D uncertain. Per germline, CDR1 KGHSH and CDR2 LQKENI. V lost 1 base and J lost 5, with 5 bases in between. This CDR3 contains 12 residues. The CDR3, as DNA: TGTGCCAGCTCACCACAGGAGGAGACCCAGTACTTC. As protein: CASSPQEETQYF.

The chain couples TRBV28 to TRBJ1-2, with D hard to call. Trimming pared 4 bases from V and 8 bases from J, leaving 11 bases between. Germline CDR1 is MDHEN and CDR2 is SYDVKM. The CDR3 length is 12 residues. The CDR3 loop reads CASSSAGLGYTF. CDR3 nucleotide sequence: TGTGCCAGCAGTTCCGCCGGTCTAGGCTACACCTTC.

The V and J genes are TRBV6-6 and TRBJ2-7; D call uncertain. The V and J ends lost 6 bases and 2 bases respectively, with 11 bases between them. CDR3 length equals 13 residues. Germline V gene lookup returns CDR1 MNHNY and CDR2 SVGAGI (reference sequence). The CDR3 region is CASSSSRAYEQYF. As DNA, the CDR3 is TGTGCCAGCAGCTCCTCTCGGGCCTACGAGCAGTACTTC.

The chain links TRBV28 to TRBJ1-1; D not certain. Per the germline V gene, CDR1 is MDHEN and CDR2 is SYDVKM. This CDR3 contains 14 residues. Trimming cost V 7 bases and J 1 base, with 13 bases left between them. CDR3 residues: CASTPGGPNTEAFF. The CDR3 region has the DNA TGTGCCAGCACTCCGGGAGGGCCGAACACTGAAGCTTTCTTT. Complete variable domain (other parts from reference TRBV28 and TRBJ1-1): DVKVTQSSRYLVKRTGEKVFLECVQDMDHENMFWYRQDPGLGLRLIYFSYDVKMKEKGDIPEGYSVSREKKERFSLILESASTNQTSMYLCASTPGGPNTEAFFGQGTRLTVV.

This sequence joins TRBV7-8 and TRBJ1-2; 9 nucleotides agree with TRBD1. The ends lost 5 bases at V and 4 bases at J; junction bases unmatched: 5. CDR3 size: 14 residues. Per the germline V gene, CDR1 is SGHVS and CDR2 is FQNEAQ. CDR3 protein: CASSPRDRVYGYTF. DNA of the CDR3: TGTGCCAGCAGCCCCCGGGACAGGGTCTATGGCTACACCTTC.